What follows are 24 T cell receptor beta chains derived from one specimen sequenced in a study of technical replicates of blood from four donors. TCRdb's table, derived via immunoSEQ multiplex PCR, lists solely in-frame clones and lacks some. Among approximately 73,000 clones listed, about 92% were seen once. The sequencing sample was made of T cells isolated from PBMCs. These TCRs come from a human donor in good health.

V is TRBV11-2 and J is TRBJ2-7; possible D gene TRBD2, 5 bases. Trimming shortened V by 0 bases and J by 3 bases, and 12 bases separated the two germline ends. This CDR3 has 15 residues. Germline-derived CDR1 and CDR2 are SGHAT and FQNNGV. The CDR3 loop is CASSLDRRSNYEQYF. CDR3 nucleotide sequence: TGTGCCAGCAGCTTAGATCGGAGGAGTAACTACGAGCAGTACTTC.

V gene TRBV10-3 combines with J gene TRBJ1-5; TRBD1 matches 9 bases. The length of the CDR3 is 14 residues. Germline trimming cut 4 bases from V and 7 bases from J; bases unmatched to any gene: 5. Germline-derived CDR1 and CDR2 are ENHRY and SYGVKD. CDR3 sequence (DNA): TGTGCCATCAGTGCGGACAGGGGAGGCCAGCCCCAGCATTTT. Amino acids: CAISADRGGQPQHF.

This chain joins TRBV7-9 and TRBJ2-7, with D perhaps TRBD1 (6 bases). Trimming cost V 9 bases and J 3 bases, with 12 bases left between them. Germline V gene lookup returns CDR1 SEHNR and CDR2 FQNEAQ (reference sequence). This CDR3 region has 12 residues. The CDR3 is CASSSGDYEQYF. The CDR3 coding sequence is TGTGCCAGTTCATCAGGGGACTACGAGCAGTACTTC. Full variable domain (outside the CDR3, taken from reference TRBV7-9 and TRBJ2-7): DTGVSQNPRHKITKRGQNVTFRCDPISEHNRLYWYRQTLGQGPEFLTYFQNEAQLEKSRLLSDRFSAERPKGSFSTLEIQRTEQGDSAMYLCASSSGDYEQYFGPGTRLTVT.

The V call is TRBV19, the J call TRBJ2-7; D may be TRBD1 (6 bases). Germline assignment: CDR1 LNHDA and CDR2 SQIVND (reference sequence). This CDR3 contains 13 residues. V lost 5 bases and J lost 0, with 8 bases in between. CDR3 nucleotide sequence: TGTGCCAGTAGTTGGACAGACTCCTACGAGCAGTACTTC. It specifies CASSWTDSYEQYF.

J is TRBJ2-3 and V is TRBV5-1; weak D call: TRBD2 (5 bases). V was trimmed by 4 bases and J by 2 bases, leaving 20 bases between them. In germline, CDR1 is SGHRS, CDR2 YFSETQ. The CDR3 is 17 amino acids. This CDR3 reads CASSPRGGERITDTQYF. CDR3 nucleotide sequence: TGCGCCAGCAGCCCCCGTGGTGGTGAGCGGATCACAGATACGCAGTATTTT.

The chain couples TRBV4-2 to TRBJ2-3; 8 bases align to TRBD2. Germline CDR1 and CDR2: LGHNA and YNFKEQ. Trimming removed 4 bases from V and 4 bases from J; junction bases left unmatched: 7. There are 15 residues in the CDR3. CDR3 region: CASSLRSGSSDTQYF. DNA for the CDR3: TGTGCCAGCAGCCTTCGGAGCGGGAGTTCAGATACGCAGTATTTT.

The chain links TRBV11-2 to TRBJ2-7, with D perhaps matching TRBD2 (6 bases). CDR1 SGHAT and CDR2 FQNNGV come from the germline V gene. The CDR3 loop spans 14 amino acids. The ends were cut back, 2 bases at V and 0 bases at J, with 8 bases in the middle. Here the CDR3 reads CASSLRGFSYEQYF. CDR3 nucleotides: TGTGCCAGCAGCTTACGGGGGTTCTCCTACGAGCAGTACTTC.

This clone was counted a single time. The rearrangement joins TRBV30 to TRBJ2-1, with 7 bases matching TRBD1. Germline-derived CDR1 and CDR2 are GTSNPN and SVGIG (reference sequence). V lost 4 bases to trimming and J lost 4 bases; unmatched junction nucleotides: 7. The CDR3 is made up of 14 amino acids. The CDR3 loop is CAWILTTGYNEQFF. For the CDR3, the DNA is TGTGCCTGGATCCTGACGACAGGGTACAATGAGCAGTTCTTC.

This clone showed up just once. The chain links TRBV28 to TRBJ1-1; D is unclear. The CDR3 has 10 amino acids. Germline V gene data show CDR1 as MDHEN and CDR2 as SYDVKM. V lost 5 bases and J lost 8, with 6 bases in between. The CDR3 is CASSHLEAFF. The CDR3 nucleotides read TGTGCCAGCAGTCACTTAGAAGCTTTCTTT.

The gene calls are TRBV5-1 and TRBJ1-1; the D gene is possibly TRBD1 (6 bases). V lost 2 bases to trimming and J lost 7 bases, with 6 bases between them. The CDR3 length is 11 residues. The germline gives CDR1 SGHRS, CDR2 YFSETQ. The CDR3 nucleotides read TGCGCCAGCAGCTTACAGGGTGAAGCTTTCTTT. Residues: CASSLQGEAFF.

The V and J genes are TRBV2 and TRBJ2-3, with a possible D match to TRBD2 (5 bases). The germline V gene encodes CDR1 SNHLY and CDR2 FYNNEI. The CDR3 extends over 15 amino acids. The ends were cut back, 5 bases at V and 3 bases at J, with 15 bases in the middle. CDR3 protein: CASSPIMGGTDTQYF. The DNA for the CDR3 is TGTGCCAGCAGTCCCATAATGGGCGGGACAGATACGCAGTATTTT.

J is TRBJ1-6 and V is TRBV4-1; maybe TRBD1 (6 bases). From germline, CDR1 is MGHRA and CDR2 YSYEKL. This CDR3 has 14 amino acids. V was shortened by 7 bases and J by 9 bases, with 16 bases between the two germline ends. The DNA for the CDR3 is TGCGCCAGCAACGTGGACAGTGCCTTTTCACCCCTCCACTTT. It yields the protein CASNVDSAFSPLHF.

The rearrangement uses TRBV28 and TRBJ1-1; D might be TRBD1 (5 bases). With 7 bases removed from V and 3 bases from J, the gap between germline ends came to 9 bases. The V gene's germline CDR1 is MDHEN and CDR2 SYDVKM. This CDR3 comprises 12 residues. The CDR3 reads CASMGGYTEAFF. CDR3 sequence (DNA): TGTGCCAGCATGGGGGGTTACACTGAAGCTTTCTTT.

This chain joins TRBV11-3 and TRBJ1-4, with TRBD1 identical over 9 bases. CDR1 is SGHNT and CDR2 is YENEEA in the germline V gene. The CDR3 sequence is 14 residues long. V lost 4 bases to trimming and J lost 4 bases; unmatched junction nucleotides: 1. In DNA form, the CDR3 reads TGTGCCAGCAGCTCGGGACAGGGTAATGAAAAACTGTTTTTT. Encoded protein: CASSSGQGNEKLFF.

The chain couples TRBV9 to TRBJ2-3, with TRBD2 matching 7 bases. J lost 5 bases, V lost 7 bases, and 16 bases had no gene match. Germline CDR1 and CDR2: SGDLS and YYNGEE. The CDR3 loop spans 16 amino acids. CDR3 nucleotides: TGTGCCAGCTCCGGGGGGATTGGCTGGGGATTAGATACGCAGTATTTT. This codes for CASSGGIGWGLDTQYF.

The chain has TRBV19 and TRBJ2-1; a possible D gene is TRBD2 (5 bases). The CDR3 consists of 14 residues. From germline, CDR1 is LNHDA and CDR2 SQIVND (reference sequence). Trimming removed 4 bases from V and 5 bases from J, with 12 bases in between. For the CDR3, the DNA is TGTGCCAGTAGTACGGACGGGGTTCACAATGAGCAGTTCTTC. Its translation is CASSTDGVHNEQFF.

V is TRBV27 and J is TRBJ2-4, with 7 bases identical to TRBD1. CDR1 and CDR2 from the germline V gene are MNHEY and SMNVEV (reference sequence). The trim removed 3 bases at V and 3 bases at J, leaving 11 bases unmatched. CDR3 length equals 17 residues. CDR3: CASSFGMTGWGKNIQYF. CDR3 coding DNA: TGTGCCAGCAGTTTCGGGATGACAGGGTGGGGCAAAAACATTCAGTACTTC.

The J gene is TRBJ2-4, the V gene TRBV28; TRBD2 is a possible D gene (6 bases). The length of the CDR3 is 15 residues. Trimming stripped 6 bases from V and 9 bases from J, with 21 bases between. CDR1 and CDR2 (germline): MDHEN, SYDVKM. The CDR3 protein is CASSPPGGRGSIQYF. The CDR3, as DNA: TGTGCCAGCAGCCCGCCCGGAGGGCGAGGTAGCATTCAGTACTTC.

DNA of the CDR3: TGTGCCAGCAGCCCCGGGACAGGGTACAATGAGCAGTTCTTC. Translating it yields CASSPGTGYNEQFF. The genes are TRBV5-5 and TRBJ2-1; 9 bases match TRBD1. The CDR3 spans 14 residues. From germline, CDR1 is SGHKS and CDR2 YYEKEE (reference sequence). V trimming: 4 bases; J trimming: 4 bases; junction bases outside the gene matches: 3.

The chain employs TRBV7-9 and TRBJ2-1; 8 nucleotides align to TRBD2. The CDR3 contains 15 residues. Looked up from germline, CDR1 is SEHNR and CDR2 is FQNEAQ (reference sequence). The V and J ends lost 5 bases and 3 bases, in that order; junction bases with no gene match: 6. In DNA, the CDR3 is TGTGCCAGCAGCCCCCGGGGGGGAGACTACAATGAGCAGTTCTTC. Protein: CASSPRGGDYNEQFF.

The J gene is TRBJ2-1, the V gene TRBV4-2, with TRBD2 identical over 9 bases. Germline V gives CDR1 LGHNA, CDR2 YNFKEQ. The CDR3 has 17 amino acids. V was pared by 0 bases and J by 5 bases, with 8 bases of the junction left unmatched. The CDR3 sequence is CASSQDAGGGANNEQFF. CDR3 DNA: TGTGCCAGCAGCCAAGATGCGGGCGGGGGGGCAAACAATGAGCAGTTCTTC.

The chain couples TRBV2 to TRBJ2-7; 8 nucleotides line up with TRBD2. Per the germline V gene, CDR1 is SNHLY and CDR2 is FYNNEI. The CDR3 runs to 14 residues. The V segment lost 3 bases and the J segment 4 bases; nucleotides outside the gene matches: 5. In DNA form, the CDR3 reads TGTGCCAGCAGTGACACTAGCGGCCTATACGAGCAGTACTTC. Its protein product is CASSDTSGLYEQYF.

The chain couples TRBV2 to TRBJ2-7; D perhaps matches TRBD2 (6 bases). The V end lost 6 bases, the J end lost 5 bases, and 11 bases lay between the germline ends. The CDR3 consists of 12 residues. Germline V gene lookup returns CDR1 SNHLY and CDR2 FYNNEI. The CDR3 sequence is CASRRRGDEQYF. The DNA of the CDR3 is TGTGCCAGCAGGCGGCGGGGAGACGAGCAGTACTTC.

The chain joins TRBV7-9 to TRBJ2-7; the match to TRBD2 covers 7 bases. The germline V gene has CDR1 SEHNR and CDR2 FQNEAQ (reference sequence). The CDR3 extends over 14 amino acids. V lost 1 base and J lost 5; bases outside the gene matches: 5. The CDR3 sequence is CASSLGREGNEQYF. The CDR3 DNA follows: TGTGCCAGCAGCTTAGGAAGGGAGGGAAACGAGCAGTACTTC.